This T cell receptor (beta chain) was recovered during a study of blood T cell repertoires in COVID-19 (dated by TCRdb to the early 2020s). For context, the study as a whole: Samples covering the acute and convalescent phases of COVID-19 were provided by collaborators in the United States, Italy and Spain. A freely available public database, intended as a resource for researchers studying the immune response to SARS-CoV-2, is where the repertoires were released. The dataset comprised deeply sampled blood TCRbeta repertoires from subjects exposed to, actively infected with, or recovered from COVID-19. The sample metadata nearly always contained a de-identified subject ID, COVID-19 status, age in years and sex. Where available, HLA class I and class II types were obtained from metadata supplied by the sample provider rather than from assay-based typing. The material from the prospective study consisted of cDNA or gDNA derived from T cells, B-cell-depleted T cells, or PBMCs. Samples came from the ongoing ImmuneRACE study (first 160 participants) plus 1,254 subjects from 6 global collaborators. Results and caveats for the whole study, not just this receptor: How much clinical and demographic metadata was included differed by source and by participant, and the metadata was provided uncurated.

TCRbeta CDR3 regions were amplified from genomic DNA by means of the immunoSEQ Assay, a bias-controlled multiplex PCR. Per the source publication's procedure: The number of nucleated cells in each sample was estimated from the amplification of reference gene primers within the assay. To quantify the absolute abundance of each unique TCRbeta CDR3 rearrangement, sequence reads were collapsed and filtered. For each sample, productive Simpson clonality was calculated as the square root of Simpson's diversity index across productive rearrangements. TCRdb carries this immuneACCESS record with in-frame sequences only. Its versions omit some clonotypes, under half of them owing to an unresolved V gene in the studies checked, with the rest unexplained. V and J calls and clone size are as listed in that table; D and trimming were resolved from the DNA. Within this sample are approximately 440,000 clones, with about 91% of them counted one time only. Together, the top ten hold approximately 12% of the sample.

At one collaborating source in Seattle, patients were enrolled during active infection and were followed longitudinally through the course of disease. The collaborating institutions used their own protocols to collect whole blood in K2EDTA tubes. For TCRbeta analysis, collaborators shipped samples as frozen whole blood, isolated PBMCs, or DNA extracted from either of those sample types. As concerns this clone: What this receptor recognizes is not known. The sample holds no much larger clone one base away, and base qualities are not on file.

CDR1 and CDR2 are drawn from the germline V gene: SGDLS, YYNGEE. Ends trimmed: V by 1 base, J by 1 base; bases unmatched to a gene: 5. Spanning cysteine to phenylalanine, the CDR3 consists of 16 amino acids. Kept here is only the CDR3 DNA, which spans 48 bases and is read in frame from base 1. The V and J genes are TRBV9 and TRBJ2-3; 8 bases in between match TRBD2. The origin of this receptor is a woman aged 45-59 years with COVID-19, enrolled during active disease. Sequencing was done on a sample of peripheral blood. The nucleotide sequence is given as TGTGCCAGCAGCGTACATCGGGGGGGCGGCACAGATACGCAGTATTTT. Its protein is CASSVHRGGGTDTQYF.